This T cell receptor beta chain is drawn from a study of identical twins (dated by TCRdb to between 2015 and 2016). Context from the whole study: To test whether fetal clonotypes persist, this study deep-sequenced TCR alpha and beta repertoires from monozygotic twins, from unrelated adults of various ages, and from cord blood. To rule out contamination, replicate twin experiments were performed at different times with different library preparation protocols.

The method behind the library was 5' RACE. These reads were obtained on an Illumina HiSeq 2000. Template switching added a universal primer binding site, and the final cDNA carried a unique molecular identifier that allowed TCR cDNA molecules to be counted accurately. First-strand cDNA for TCR alpha and beta chains was synthesized from specific primers in the conserved constant-segment region. Each cDNA library was double barcoded, with a SMART-Mk sample barcode plus Illumina barcodes, to control for contamination. Two successive PCR steps introduced TruSeq adapter sequences along with Illumina sample barcodes. The Illumina HiSeq platform was used with custom primers to sequence TCR alpha and beta cDNA libraries. On the study's bioinformatics: Raw reads were processed with MiGEC to extract unique molecular identifiers, and MiXCR was used to determine CDR3 positions. For each individual, recombination models were inferred using an EM algorithm with the repgenHMM and IGoR tools. The analysis of shared clonotypes was done with the tcR package in R, with sharing normalized by the product of cloneset sizes. To study raw recombination without the effects of thymic and clonal selection, out-of-frame nonproductive sequences were analyzed. TCRdb redid the processing of the public reads, applying fastp at Q25 and MiXCR, and retained in-frame beta chains. Merged by CDR3 protein, the rows form single entries marked with the most common genes and DNA. TCRdb's processing, not the study's, gives the V and J calls here. Present in this sample are fewer than 900,000 distinct CDR3 sequences, 18% of which were seen just once. In total, the top ten clones hold around 12% of the sample.

From the germline V gene, CDR1 is MNHNS and CDR2 is SASEGT. The CDR3, cysteine through phenylalanine, is 14 amino acids long. Of the read, only the CDR3 DNA is kept; its 42 bases are in frame from base 1. Between the V and J ends, shortened by 8 bases and 1 base respectively, the junction contains 15 bases. This clonotype was counted between two and nine times. What antigen it recognizes has not been identified. The sample holds no much larger clone one base away, and base qualities are not on file. On the study overall, not on this receptor specifically: Because the same donors could not be followed over many years, the conclusions depended on cross-sectional statistical analysis. Compared with coincidental sharing between unrelated individuals, out-of-frame TCR alpha sequences shared between twins had an excess of sequences with low generation probability. In monozygotic twins, out-of-frame TCR alpha sharing was systematically underestimated by recombination models, although the models agreed with sharing between unrelated individuals. Zero-insertion analyses could be partly confounded by invariant T cells such as MAIT and iNKT, although diverse VJ usage argued against such confounding for most clonotypes. A weaker excess of twin sharing was found in beta out-of-frame sequences because the signal-to-noise ratio was lowered by fewer shared sequences. Abundant cord blood beta clonotypes had fewer insertions, young adult naive repertoires showed a similar but weaker trend, and memory repertoires showed no such trend.

Only healthy Caucasian donors were included. Three pairs of female monozygotic twins, all aged about 18 to 29 years, were included in the twin cohort. RNA for TCR libraries was isolated from peripheral blood mononuclear cells. These data were also reused for a study on T cells expressing NK-cell markers. Per that second paper: In sorted CD3+CD56+NKG2C+, CD3+CD56+NKG2C- and CD3+CD56-NKG2C+ T-cell subsets from about eight donors, TCR beta-chain repertoires were profiled. Of the eight sequenced donors, seven were found to be HCMV-seropositive and one was found to be HCMV-seronegative. To restrict sorting to alphabetaTCR-expressing T cells, an anti-gammadeltaTCR antibody was added in several experiments. In six donors, the dominant CD3+CD56+NKG2C+ clonotypes ranked among the top 10 CD8+ clonotypes, making up about 1.0-7.5% of CD8+ T cells. Those dominant clonotypes were again the most abundant among CD3+CD56-NKG2C+ cells in a handful of donors, at about 28.3-60.1%. Whether the expanded NKG2C-expressing T cell clones were specific for HCMV antigens was left unclear. The eight sequenced donors were randomly selected healthy volunteers, three men and five women. HCMV-specific IgG was detected in serum with a commercial ELISA kit to determine HCMV serostatus. Bulk peripheral blood T-cell repertoires were additionally sequenced from unsorted PBMC for several donors. MIGEC was used to demultiplex reads and group reads by UMI, and MiTCR was used to assemble and quantify clonotypes. To remove erroneous sequences, TCR cDNA sequences were retained only when supported by two or more reads. The tcR package was used for downstream repertoire analysis, and clonotypes were matched across fractions by CDR3 nucleotide sequence plus V segment. VDJmatch was used to annotate antigen specificity against VDJdb, with one amino acid substitution in CDR3 allowed.

The TCR was taken from a woman aged 18-35 years in good health. The sequencing input was PBMCs. The chain is assembled from TRBV6-1 and TRBJ2-7; possibly the D gene is TRBD2, per 5 matching bases. The CDR3 corresponds to CASDEGTASYEQYF. The DNA is as follows: TGTGCCAGCGACGAGGGTACCGCGTCCTACGAGCAGTACTTC.